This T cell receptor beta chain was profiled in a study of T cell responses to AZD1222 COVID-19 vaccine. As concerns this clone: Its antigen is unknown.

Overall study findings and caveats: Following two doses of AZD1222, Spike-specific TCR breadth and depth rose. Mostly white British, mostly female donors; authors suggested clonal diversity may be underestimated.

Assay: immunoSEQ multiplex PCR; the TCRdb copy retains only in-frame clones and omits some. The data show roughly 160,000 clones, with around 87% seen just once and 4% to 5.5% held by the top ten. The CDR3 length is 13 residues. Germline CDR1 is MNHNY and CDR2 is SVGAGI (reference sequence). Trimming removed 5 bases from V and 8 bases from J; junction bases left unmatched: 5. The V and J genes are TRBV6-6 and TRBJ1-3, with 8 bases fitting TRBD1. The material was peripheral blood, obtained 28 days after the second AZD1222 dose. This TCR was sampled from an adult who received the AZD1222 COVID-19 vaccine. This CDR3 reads CASSRQGRDTIYF. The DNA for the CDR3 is TGTGCCAGCAGTCGACAGGGGAGGGACACCATATATTTT.